Below, one T cell receptor (beta chain) is given with its context. The data were taken from a study of blood T cell repertoires in COVID-19. Study context: Acute and convalescent COVID-19 specimens originated in the United States, Italy and Spain. T cells, B-cell-depleted T cells, or PBMCs supplied cDNA or gDNA.

V was pared by 4 bases and J by 4 bases, with 11 bases between. CDR1 and CDR2 (germline): SGDLS, YYNGEE. The length of the CDR3 is 13 residues. Authors' data handling: Reference gene primer amplification gave nucleated cell count estimates. Using immunoSEQ multiplex PCR, the repertoire was profiled, and TCRdb retains in-frame clones only, with some absent. V and J calls and clone size come straight from that table; D and trimming were deduced from the DNA. The table records around 180,000 clones, about 89% of them present only once. The chain has TRBV9 and TRBJ1-1; D call uncertain. What was sequenced was peripheral blood. This receptor was obtained from a man between 35 and 55 years old with active or convalescent COVID-19. CDR3 protein: CASSPHQFTEAFF. The CDR3 DNA is TGTGCCAGCAGCCCCCACCAGTTCACTGAAGCTTTCTTT.